This T cell receptor beta chain is drawn from a study of graft-versus-host responses after intestinal transplantation. Study-wide results and limits: Some GvH clones appeared in ileal mucosa or blood before recipient bone marrow. Maximum circulating GvH clone levels tracked with early post-transplant HvG decreases.

About this clone itself: No antigen is known for it.

Germline trimming cut 4 bases from V and 0 bases from J; bases unmatched to any gene: 4. The CDR3 length is 15 residues. From germline, CDR1 is SGHRS and CDR2 YFSETQ. Here immunoSEQ multiplex PCR was the method, and the copy in TCRdb shows in-frame clones only, minus some. The table shows about 85,000 clones, with 91% occurring only once. The TCR was taken from a human donor who was the organ donor for an intestinal transplant. Sequenced material: unstimulated CD8+ T cells sorted from spleen or lymph node cells, taken before transplant. The J gene is TRBJ1-1, the V gene TRBV5-1, with TRBD1 matching over 9 bases. Written as DNA, the CDR3 is TGCGCCAGCAGCGAGGGGACAGGGTTGAACACTGAAGCTTTCTTT. Protein: CASSEGTGLNTEAFF.